This T cell receptor beta chain originates from a study of blood T cells in healthy people across ages. Alongside a J-beta primer mix, a sample-barcoded 5' primer served in a second PCR lasting roughly 6 to 11 cycles. One entry per CDR3 protein results from TCRdb running MiXCR on the 5' RACE reads. The table has about 680,000 distinct CDR3 sequences, about 52% seen once; the top ten hold roughly a third. Germline V gives CDR1 MNHNS, CDR2 SASEGT. V lost 6 bases to trimming and J lost 6 bases; unmatched junction nucleotides: 16. The CDR3 length is 18 residues. Sequencing was carried out using blood. The sequence derives from a woman in her sixties or seventies in good health. The genes are TRBV6-1 and TRBJ2-1; 11 bases fit TRBD2. CDR3 DNA: TGTGCCAGCAGCCAGGCTATGTTGCGACTAGCGGGGACCAATGAGCAGTTCTTC. This encodes CASSQAMLRLAGTNEQFF.